The rows below give T cell receptor beta chains drawn from one sample of a study of T cell responses to AZD1222 COVID-19 vaccine. The data were produced by immunoSEQ multiplex PCR, yet TCRdb's version contains in-frame clones alone and is incomplete. The sample comprises more than 100,000 clones, around 86% of which are singletons, and around 1.2% rests with the top ten. Specimen: peripheral blood, collected on day 0 of AZD1222 vaccination. The source of these receptors is an adult in good health. Both conserved end residues are trimmed from each CDR3. The D gene is left open where the match is weak.

j_gene,d_gene,v_gene,len,CDR3aa
TRBJ1-6,TRBD1,TRBV5-1,13,ASSAGTGSKSPLH
TRBJ1-6,NA,TRBV18,12,ASSPPGDLSPLH
TRBJ1-1,NA,TRBV30,11,AWRILGWTEAF
TRBJ2-1,NA,TRBV3-1/TRBV3-2,13,ATLGGRSSYNEQF
TRBJ1-2,NA,TRBV29-1,10,SGWDTNYGYT
TRBJ1-2,NA,TRBV29-1,11,SVVGGDGYGYT
TRBJ1-2,TRBD1,TRBV6-5,12,ASSYSGTAMGYT
TRBJ1-5,NA,TRBV19,14,ASSIPAREGYQPQH
TRBJ1-2,NA,TRBV5-1,12,ASSLDGTLYGYT
TRBJ2-3,NA,TRBV11-2,14,ASSHLVGSSTDTQY
TRBJ1-5,NA,TRBV19,14,ASSINRAGGNQPQH
TRBJ1-6,TRBD1,TRBV7-2,13,ASSPQQGGGSPLH
TRBJ1-2,NA,TRBV4-3,14,ASSQDTNVLNYGYT
TRBJ2-2,NA,TRBV9,12,ASSATEVPGELF
TRBJ2-1,NA,TRBV2,11,ASSILPPNEQF
TRBJ1-2,NA,TRBV2,11,ASSLESNYGYT
TRBJ2-1,TRBD2,TRBV7-8,16,ASSLARPRRGGYNEQF
TRBJ1-3,NA,TRBV6-1,12,ASSEGTSGNTIY
TRBJ2-3,NA,TRBV18,14,ASSRVGSPSTDTQY
TRBJ1-3,NA,TRBV5-4,13,ASSQGPGPGNTIY
TRBJ1-6,TRBD1,TRBV7-8,14,ASSSGDRGFNSPLH
TRBJ1-1,NA,TRBV10-3,12,AISESAGNTEAF
TRBJ2-5,NA,TRBV11-2,12,ASSQAGSGETQY
TRBJ1-5,NA,TRBV28,11,ASTKQGRQPQH
TRBJ1-2,NA,TRBV7-8,11,ASSPDSNYGYT
TRBJ1-6,NA,TRBV19,16,ASSIVGGISSYNSPLH
TRBJ2-5,NA,TRBV3-1/TRBV3-2,10,ASSQDPETQY
TRBJ2-7,TRBD1,TRBV28,8,ASSSDRVV
TRBJ2-7,NA,TRBV5-1,11,ASSSRPFYEQY
TRBJ1-2,NA,TRBV11-2,13,ASSLGSPQRYGYT
TRBJ1-5,NA,TRBV6-6,14,ASSRGSRYSNQPQH
TRBJ2-7,TRBD2,TRBV19,13,ASSMGTSGGYEQY
TRBJ2-2,NA,TRBV6-5,11,ASSLLVTGELF
TRBJ2-4,NA,TRBV19,12,ASTSWYGKNIQY
TRBJ2-1,NA,TRBV7-6,17,ASSLAQRPLGGRSSEQF
TRBJ1-2,NA,TRBV2,12,ASSTGGMGYGYT
TRBJ1-3,NA,TRBV12-5,14,ASDILEGNSGNTIY
TRBJ1-3,NA,TRBV7-8,14,ASSLDRGGYGNTIY
TRBJ2-2,NA,TRBV10-2,10,ASSVEGRELF
TRBJ1-1,NA,TRBV29-1,11,SVGKTRNTEAF
TRBJ1-1,NA,TRBV18,15,ASSPGLSYSKNTEAF
TRBJ2-7,TRBD2,TRBV6-5,12,ASSYTTGTNEQY
TRBJ1-2,TRBD1,TRBV18,10,ATRQGLYGYT
TRBJ1-6,TRBD1,TRBV9,13,ASSGPGQGNSPLH
TRBJ2-7,NA,TRBV5-6,11,ASSFPGPYEQY
TRBJ1-2,NA,TRBV20-1,12,SASHTGQNYGYT
TRBJ1-2,NA,TRBV7-9,12,ASSYTGPTYGYT
TRBJ1-5,NA,TRBV12-5,12,AIRGRGGNQPQH
TRBJ1-5,NA,TRBV5-6,12,ASSFGFSNQPQH
TRBJ1-6,NA,TRBV21-1,9,ASNRDSPLH